Listed below are T cell receptor beta chains from one sample, sequenced in a study of CD8 T cells in ankylosing spondylitis. TCRdb processed the 5' RACE reads anew with MiXCR; each CDR3 protein has one entry. The top ten clones hold approximately 10% of a sample with around 13,000 distinct CDR3 sequences, approximately 3% of them seen once. The material sequenced was blood, either unsorted or a sorted T cell fraction (not recorded which). These receptor sequences come from a male donor with ankylosing spondylitis or in good health (not recorded which). The CDR3 runs from the conserved cysteine through the conserved F or W. D genes are given only for firm matches. Rows give clone size only sometimes, using once, few, many, or a class for an expanded clone.

size	V	D	J	length	DNA	CDR3
many	TRBV9	TRBD2	TRBJ2-7	14	TGTGCCAGCAGCGTAGTGGGACTAGCCGATGAGCAGTACTTC	CASSVVGLADEQYF
many	TRBV9	.	TRBJ1-2	13	TGTGCCAGCAGCAGAGAGGACTTAGGGGGCTACACCTTC	CASSREDLGGYTF
many	TRBV9	TRBD1	TRBJ1-1	15	TGTGCCAGCAGCGTAGCTTCGAGGGGGCCGACTGAAGCTTTCTTT	CASSVASRGPTEAFF
many	TRBV9	.	TRBJ2-4	15	TGTGCCAGCAGCCCAGCCTACAGGGATGCGGACATTCAGTACTTC	CASSPAYRDADIQYF
many	TRBV9	.	TRBJ1-1	15	TGTGCCAGCAGCGCCGGTAGTGGCAGGGAAGGAGGAGCTTTCTTT	CASSAGSGREGGAFF
many	TRBV9	TRBD2	TRBJ2-1	16	TGTGCCAGCAGCGTACTAGCGGGGGGAGACGTCAATGAGCAGTTCTTC	CASSVLAGGDVNEQFF
many	TRBV9	TRBD2	TRBJ2-1	16	TGTGCCAGCAGCGTAGCAGGGCGGGAGGGTTACAATGAGCAGTTCTTC	CASSVAGREGYNEQFF
many	TRBV9	.	TRBJ2-7	15	TGTGCCAGCAGCGTAGGGCAGCTAGGCGCCTACGAGCAGTACTTC	CASSVGQLGAYEQYF
many	TRBV9	TRBD2	TRBJ2-1	16	TGTGCCAGCAGCTTATCCGGGACGACTAGCGGGAGGCGGCAGTTCTTC	CASSLSGTTSGRRQFF
many	TRBV2	TRBD2	TRBJ2-7	17	TGTGCCAGCAGTGAAGGACTAGCGGGAGACGGACTCTACGAGCAGTACTTC	CASSEGLAGDGLYEQYF
many	TRBV9	.	TRBJ2-2	14	TGTGCCAGCAGCCGCACGTCGAACACCGGGGAGCTGTTTTTT	CASSRTSNTGELFF
many	TRBV9	TRBD2	TRBJ2-3	17	TGTGCCAGCAGCGTAGATCCTAGCGGGGGGGCTCTCGATACGCAGTATTTT	CASSVDPSGGALDTQYF
many	TRBV9	.	TRBJ1-2	13	TGTGCCAGCAGCGCTCAACAGGGAATTGGCTACACCTTC	CASSAQQGIGYTF
many	TRBV9	TRBD2	TRBJ2-5	16	TGTGCCAGCAGCGTGGCTAGCGGGAGATCACATGAGACCCAGTACTTC	CASSVASGRSHETQYF
medium-sized	TRBV9	.	TRBJ2-1	14	TGTGCCAGCAGCGTAGGGCTGGGGCGCAATGAGCAGTTCTTC	CASSVGLGRNEQFF
many	TRBV21-1	.	TRBJ2-3	20	TGTGCCAGCAGCAAAGATTGGTCGGCTTCAGAATCGGTAAACACAGATACGCAGTATTTT	CASSKDWSASESVNTDTQYF
many	TRBV9	TRBD1	TRBJ2-1	14	TGTGCCAGCAGCGTTAGGACAGGGGGCGTTGAGCAGTTCTTC	CASSVRTGGVEQFF
many	TRBV9	TRBD2	TRBJ2-7	15	TGTGCCAGCAGCGGGTTCCTAGCGGGAGGAAACGAGCAGTACTTC	CASSGFLAGGNEQYF
many	TRBV9	.	TRBJ1-1	18	TGTGCCAGCAGCGCAGCAACGGAGGGTAGGGGGGGGAGCGCTGAAGCTTTCTTT	CASSAATEGRGGSAEAFF
large	TRBV9	.	TRBJ2-2	17	TGTGCCAGCAGCGAGGAGGTCTGGATTTCGAACACCGGGGAGCTGTTTTTT	CASSEEVWISNTGELFF
many	TRBV9	.	TRBJ2-1	16	TGTGCCAGCAGCGCACTCGGTCTGAGGGGGGGGCTTGAGCAGTTCTTC	CASSALGLRGGLEQFF
many	TRBV9	.	TRBJ2-3	14	TGTGCCAGCAGCGAGACGGTGATTCTGGATACGCAGTATTTT	CASSETVILDTQYF
medium-sized	TRBV9	.	TRBJ2-5	13	TGTGCCAGCAGCATCGGACTATTAGAGACCCAGTACTTC	CASSIGLLETQYF
many	TRBV9	.	TRBJ2-1	15	TGTGCCAGCAGCGTAGAGTTGGAGCGGACGAATGAGCAGTTCTTC	CASSVELERTNEQFF
medium-sized	TRBV9	TRBD2	TRBJ2-1	15	TGTGCCAGCAGCGTAGATAGCCGAGCGGGAGGGGAGCAGTTCTTC	CASSVDSRAGGEQFF
many	TRBV21-1	.	TRBJ2-5	14	TGTGCCAGCAGCAAAGTGGAGGGGCAAGAGACCCAGTACTTC	CASSKVEGQETQYF
medium-sized	TRBV9	.	TRBJ2-3	13	TGTGCCAGCAGCGTCCGCCTCACAGATACGCAGTATTTT	CASSVRLTDTQYF
medium-sized	TRBV9	.	TRBJ2-2	14	TGTGCCAGCAGCGTAGGACTACGCACCGGGGAGCTGTTTTTT	CASSVGLRTGELFF
many	TRBV9	TRBD2	TRBJ2-2	17	TGTGCCAGCAGCGTAGCTACTAGCGGGAGCGGGACCGGGGAGCTGTTTTTT	CASSVATSGSGTGELFF
many	TRBV9	TRBD1	TRBJ2-7	15	TGTGCCAGCAGCGTAGATGGGGACAGGGTCTACGAGCAGTACTTC	CASSVDGDRVYEQYF
medium-sized	TRBV9	.	TRBJ1-6	16	TGTGCCAGCAGCGTAGGCTGGGCAGGGGATAATTCACCCCTCCACTTT	CASSVGWAGDNSPLHF
medium-sized	TRBV9	.	TRBJ2-5	15	TGTGCCAGCACCAAGTCGATCCAGGTCCAAGAGACCCAGTACTTC	CASTKSIQVQETQYF
many	TRBV9	.	TRBJ1-2	15	TGTGCCAGCAGCCCAGGGAGGGGCCTTAACTATGGCTACACCTTC	CASSPGRGLNYGYTF
many	TRBV9	.	TRBJ1-4	16	TGTGCCAGCAGCACCGGGAGCGCCGGCACTAATGAAAAACTGTTTTTT	CASSTGSAGTNEKLFF
many	TRBV9	TRBD2	TRBJ2-3	15	TGTGCCAGCAGTAGTATAGCGGGCGGCACAGATACGCAGTATTTT	CASSSIAGGTDTQYF
many	TRBV9	.	TRBJ1-2	13	TGTGCCAGCAGCAGAGGAGCTAACTATGGCTACACCTTC	CASSRGANYGYTF
many	TRBV9	.	TRBJ2-1	14	TGTGCCAGCAGCGTACTACAGGACTACAATGAGCAGTTCTTC	CASSVLQDYNEQFF
many	TRBV9	TRBD1	TRBJ2-3	19	TGTGCCAGCAGCGGACCGGGACAGGGGGCCCCGCGGAGCACAGATACGCAGTATTTT	CASSGPGQGAPRSTDTQYF
many	TRBV9	.	TRBJ2-7	14	TGTGCCAGCAGCCCTATGGGGTTAACCTACGAGCAGTACTTC	CASSPMGLTYEQYF
many	TRBV9	TRBD1	TRBJ2-3	16	TGTGCCAGCAGCGCGACAGGGATCGGGGTAACAGATACGCAGTATTTT	CASSATGIGVTDTQYF
many	TRBV9	.	TRBJ2-2	16	TGTGCCAGCAGCGTGGAGGCAGTAGGGGGGGCCGGGGAGCTGTTTTTT	CASSVEAVGGAGELFF
many	TRBV9	TRBD2	TRBJ2-3	16	TGTGCCAGCAGCCCGCGGGGGGGTTCTAGCACAGATACGCAGTATTTT	CASSPRGGSSTDTQYF
.	TRBV9	TRBD2	TRBJ2-5	15	TGTGCCAGCAGCGAGATAGCGGGGGGGAGGGAGACCCAGTACTTC	CASSEIAGGRETQYF
many	TRBV9	.	TRBJ2-1	12	TGTGCCAGCAGCGTAGACAGTTTTGAGCAGTTCTTC	CASSVDSFEQFF
many	TRBV9	.	TRBJ1-6	14	TGTGCCAGCAGCGGACTCGAGGGGAATTCACCCCTCCACTTT	CASSGLEGNSPLHF
many	TRBV9	.	TRBJ2-3	15	TGTGCCAGCGAGAGAGGGGGGGCCGGGAAGGATACGCAGTATTTT	CASERGGAGKDTQYF
many	TRBV9	.	TRBJ2-2	11	TGTGCCAGCAGCGTAGGTGCGGAGCTGTTTTTT	CASSVGAELFF
many	TRBV9	TRBD1	TRBJ1-1	16	TGTGCCAGCAGCGTAGCCTCCACAGGGGGGGACACTGAAGCTTTCTTT	CASSVASTGGDTEAFF
.	TRBV9	.	TRBJ1-1	16	TGTGCCAGCAGCGTGGGGGCAGCCGCGGTTGACACTGAAGCTTTCTTT	CASSVGAAAVDTEAFF
many	TRBV9	TRBD1	TRBJ2-2	20	TGTGCCAGCAGCGGCGACGCTCGGGACAGGCAGAGGGGCAACACCGGGGAGCTGTTTTTT	CASSGDARDRQRGNTGELFF
many	TRBV9	TRBD1	TRBJ2-2	15	TGTGCCAGCAGCGTATGGGACAGGGAGTCCGGGGAGCTGTTTTTT	CASSVWDRESGELFF